One T cell receptor beta chain is described in this entry. Its antigen remains unknown. Between the trimmed V and J ends, which lost 1 base and 6 bases, there was a span of 9 bases. The germline gives CDR1 SGHTA, CDR2 FQGNSA. The CDR3 extends over 13 amino acids. The sample is drawn from a study of vaccination and CD4 T cells after COVID-19. Study summary: Samples were taken after vaccination, a median of about 79 days after dose two, with a range of 14 to 241. General study results and limits: Recorded median SARS-CoV-2-reactive clonotype numbers increased from about 20 to 38 without reaching significance.

The treatment is: roughly 10-day PBMC culture with coronavirus spike peptide pools or control peptides (ViraFEST assay). ViraFEST stimulated the growth of antigen-specific T cells using peptide pools and subsequently profiled their TCRs by sequencing. Cultured CD4+ T cells had their DNA profiled by the Oncomine TCR Beta short-read assay. A single record per CDR3 protein comes from TCRdb applying MiXCR to the PCR reads. This table holds roughly 7,000 distinct CDR3 sequences, around 25% found once. The sample here was CD4+ T cells from blood, cultured in vitro, taken after SARS-CoV-2 vaccination. The TCR comes from a human donor who had recovered from COVID-19. The rearrangement uses TRBV7-2 and TRBJ1-1; perhaps TRBD1 as D (5 bases). The chain's CDR3 is CASSLVQGSEAFF. The CDR3 bases are TGTGCCAGCAGCTTAGTTCAGGGCTCTGAAGCTTTCTTT.